What follows describes a single TCR beta chain. The data were taken from a study of blood T cell repertoires in COVID-19. Study-level information: Acute-phase and convalescent COVID-19 samples originated in the United States, Italy and Spain. PBMCs, B-cell-depleted T cells, or T cells provided the cDNA or gDNA that made up the material.

The ends were cut back, 6 bases at V and 0 bases at J, with 8 bases in the middle. CDR3 length: 13 residues. Germline V lookup: CDR1 MNHNY, CDR2 SVGAGI (reference sequence). In the authors' workflow: Estimated nucleated cell counts came from reference gene primer amplification. TCRdb's copy holds only in-frame clones and misses some; the assay was immunoSEQ multiplex PCR. That table supplies the V and J calls and clone size; D and trimming were determined from the DNA. The table shows about 47,000 clones, with 88% occurring only once. The receptor was isolated from a man aged 50 or older with active COVID-19. The V and J genes are TRBV6-6 and TRBJ1-2; D is unresolved. Source material: peripheral blood. The CDR3 is CASRETANYGYTF. The CDR3 DNA reads TGTGCCAGCAGGGAGACTGCTAACTATGGCTACACCTTC.